This T cell receptor beta chain was identified in a study of T cell changes during pregnancy in multiple sclerosis. This CDR3 is 14 amino acids long. The germline V and J ends were trimmed by 5 bases and 5 bases, with 13 bases remaining between them. Per germline, CDR1 SGHTA and CDR2 FQGNSA. This clone was seen more than once but under ten times. The protocol was immunoSEQ multiplex PCR, while the TCRdb copy is restricted to in-frame clones and leaves out a portion. Seen here are under 70,000 clones, more than 80% observed once, and the top ten hold nearly 0.5%. The sequence derives from a female donor in good health, enrolled as a control in a pregnancy study. The chain uses TRBV7-2 and TRBJ1-5; D remains ambiguous. The sequencing here drew on CD4+ T cells from peripheral blood mononuclear cells, taken after pregnancy. For the CDR3, the DNA is TGTGCCAGCAGCCGTTTGTTCGGTGATCAGCCCCAGCATTTT. This gives the protein CASSRLFGDQPQHF.